The present T cell receptor beta chain was sequenced within a study of T cell repertoires in cytomegalovirus infection. In the study overall: Public TCR beta signatures marked donors with CMV infection and the matching HLA. Whole-study findings and limits: Summed frequency of shared TCR beta families picked out CMV carriers who also had the relevant HLA. CMV-specific HLA-C-restricted TCR beta clonotypes dominated the ex vivo response.

TCRdb redid the calling of the reads with MiXCR, one entry per CDR3 protein. The data show 200,000 to 300,000 distinct CDR3 sequences, roughly an eighth seen once. Ten or more counts support this clonotype. As yet, its antigen is unknown. CDR3 size: 14 residues. Deletions cut 2 bases from V and 1 base from J, with 6 bases between. Per the germline V gene, CDR1 is LNHNV and CDR2 is YYDKDF (reference sequence). The sequence was obtained from a human donor in good health (CMV status not recorded). Some clones in this sample may be carry-over from other donors' samples. Sample: PBMCs. The chain employs TRBV15 and TRBJ1-5; D remains ambiguous. The CDR3 loop is CATSRPESNQPQHF. In DNA form, the CDR3 reads TGTGCCACCAGCAGACCTGAGAGCAATCAGCCCCAGCATTTT.